This TCR beta chain comes out of a study of shared clonotypes between healthy human individuals. Notes on the study in general: Clonotype sharing among donors, it was expected, would be affected by sequencing depth. Rarefaction gave evidence that sorted-subset sequencing remained incomplete despite large depth.

CD45RA-negative memory and CD45RA+ naive subsets were split from the CD4+ cells. CDR3 length: 15 amino acids. Trimming pared 1 base from V and 9 bases from J, leaving 18 bases between. Germline-derived CDR1 and CDR2 are KGHSH and LQKENI. Original data processing: ImmunoSEQ yielded junction-only sequences lacking quality scores, so filtering differed. Sequenced by immunoSEQ multiplex PCR; TCRdb stores in-frame clones only, minus some. V and J calls and clone size are those listed in that table; D and trimming were worked out from the DNA. The sample shows about 2.4 million clones, 90% to 95% of them seen only once. Notes on this clone: Its antigen is not known.

This chain uses TRBV18 with TRBJ2-5; no clear D gene. Sequenced: naive CD4+ T cells from PBMCs. Subset in this sample: CD45RA+ positively selected. The sequence derives from a man between 18 and 29 years old in good health. Some clones in this sample may be carry-over from other donors' samples. The DNA of the CDR3 is TGTGCCAGCTCACCACAGGGCGGAGCCGAAGTGGCCCAGTACTTC. Its translation is CASSPQGGAEVAQYF.